One and the same sample provided the 28 T cell receptor delta chains below, sequenced in a study of γδ T cells in repeated Plasmodium falciparum infection. TCRdb re-called the multiplex PCR reads through CATT. Here the sample spans 45,000 to 70,000 delta-chain clones, around 1.7% being singletons. Gammadelta T cells were flow-sorted from PBMC into Vgamma9/Vdelta2+ and Vdelta2-negative populations for bulk analysis. The material sequenced was gamma-delta T cells from blood. These receptors all come from a pool of human donors (malaria-infected and uninfected, not separated).

In this sample, this clone turned up a few times. The TCRdb protein, from a much larger clone, departs from this DNA's translation at residue 10, likely by read error; the protein shown derives from the DNA. This chain joins TRDV1 and TRDJ1, with 12 bases lining up with TRDD3. Matching the DNA to germline supplied the J gene, which TCRdb does not give. The CDR3 sequence is 21 residues long. In germline, CDR1 is TSWWSYY, CDR2 QGS. Unmatched junction bases numbered 21, after V lost 7 bases and J lost 0 bases. CDR3 sequence (DNA): TGTGCTCTTGAACGAGTCTGGGGGATACGGGCCCGAGGGGCTTACACCGATAAACTCATCTTT. It codes for CALERVWGIRARGAYTDKLIF.

Only a few counts were recorded for this clone. The TCRdb record carries a much larger clone's protein, which differs from this DNA's translation at residue 14; a read error is the likely cause, and the protein listed here is the DNA translation. The chain couples TRDV1 to TRDJ1; 7 nucleotides agree with TRDD3. Germline lookup yields CDR1 TSWWSYY and CDR2 QGS. V lost 2 bases to trimming and J lost 0 bases; unmatched junction nucleotides: 21. This CDR3 comprises 21 residues. The chain's CDR3 is CALGEFFRGDNGGPYTDKLIF. The CDR3 DNA sequence: TGTGCTCTTGGGGAATTTTTTCGTGGCGATAATGGGGGACCGTACACCGATAAACTCATCTTT.

At least ten counts were recorded for this clone. The amino acid sequence in TCRdb belongs to a much larger clone and departs from this DNA's translation at residue 13, likely a sequencing read error; the sequence shown is translated from the DNA. This chain connects TRDV1 to TRDJ1; possible D gene TRDD3, 5 bases. This CDR3 has 17 residues. The germline V gene has CDR1 TSWWSYY and CDR2 QGS. In nucleotides, the CDR3 is TGTGCTCTTGGGGAGACATACTTGGGGACGGCCACCAATAAACTCATCTTT. Protein: CALGETYLGTATNKLIF.

This clone was recorded at least ten times. A far larger clone is one nucleotide away, so this likely arose from a read error. Other DNA sequences within the sample encode an identical CDR3. This chain joins TRDV3 and TRDJ1; TRDD2 aligns across 7 bases. The CDR3 is 17 residues long. CDR1 is TVYSNPD, CDR2 GDNSRS, per germline (reference sequence). In DNA, the CDR3 is TGTGCCTCTAGGCTTCCTAGCTCAATACTTGAGACCGATAAGCTCATCTTT. Protein: CASRLPSSILETDKLIF.

This chain connects TRDV1 to TRDJ1; 12 positions agree with TRDD3. No J gene was available from TCRdb, and it was assigned here by a germline match of the DNA. CDR1 and CDR2 from the germline V gene are TSWWSYY and QGS. Trimming cost V 0 bases and J 5 bases; bases outside gene matches: 22. The CDR3 runs 22 residues. This CDR3 is CALGELPPTLYYWGILEDKLIF. CDR3 in DNA: TGTGCTCTTGGGGAACTACCCCCTACTCTCTATTACTGGGGGATACTGGAGGATAAACTCATCTTT.

In this sample, this clone turned up many times. TCRdb's listed protein matches a much larger clone and diverges from this DNA's translation at residue 6, likely through a read error; the protein shown comes from the DNA. The chain combines TRDV1 with TRDJ1, with TRDD2 matching over 7 bases. Germline CDR1 and CDR2: TSWWSYY and QGS. Trimming cost V 9 bases and J 0 bases; bases outside gene matches: 13. This CDR3 has 16 residues. Written as DNA, the CDR3 is TGTGCTCTCCTTCCTGCCCCATCCCCTTACACCGATAAACTCATCTTT. Its protein product is CALLPAPSPYTDKLIF.

This clone occurred many times. A read error likely explains this, since a far larger clone differs by one base. This sample also contains other DNA sequences that code for the same CDR3. The chain is built from TRDV1 and TRDJ1; TRDD3 matches 12 bases. The CDR3 loop spans 20 amino acids. CDR1 and CDR2 from the germline V gene are TSWWSYY and QGS. For the CDR3, the DNA is TGTGCTCTCGGGGAACAGGAGAGGATTCTACTGGGGGATACTTCAGATAAACTCATCTTT. Its protein is CALGEQERILLGDTSDKLIF.

Note on this clone: A junction boundary mismatches the germline segment, possibly from a read error. The rearrangement uses TRDV1 and TRDJ1; D is unresolved. The length of the CDR3 is 18 residues. Germline CDR1 is TSWWSYY and CDR2 is QGS. CDR3 region: CALGEPPNTPPYTDKLTF. The CDR3 nucleotides read TGTGCTCTTGGGGAACCCCCGAATACTCCTCCTTACACCGATAAACTCACCTTT.

Note on this clone: A read error likely explains why the TCRdb protein, taken from a much larger clone, differs from this DNA's translation at residue 10; the protein shown is translated from the DNA. The gene calls are TRDV2 and TRDJ2; no clear D gene. The J gene, left out of TCRdb, was set here by checking the DNA against germline. Germline CDR1 and CDR2: GEAIGNYY and EKD. The CDR3 loop spans 14 amino acids. The CDR3: CACDTGTLTTQLFF. The CDR3 DNA sequence: TGTGCCTGTGACACCGGAACTTTGACAACACAACTCTTCTTT.

This clone was seen ten or more times. TCRdb's protein for this DNA is that of a much larger clone and differs from the translation at residue 11, likely a read error; the protein shown is the DNA translation. The chain joins TRDV1 to TRDJ1, with TRDD3 identical over 11 bases. Here the J gene was assigned by germline matching of the DNA, as TCRdb has none. V gave up 3 bases and J gave up 0 bases; unmatched junction bases: 12. The CDR3 length is 19 residues. Germline loops: CDR1 TSWWSYY, CDR2 QGS. CDR3 loop: CALGDRDWGISRNTDKLIF. As DNA, the CDR3 is TGTGCTCTTGGGGACCGCGACTGGGGGATATCCAGAAACACCGATAAACTCATCTTT.

A note on this clone: The TCRdb protein comes from a much larger clone and disagrees with this DNA's translation at residue 20, likely due to a read error; the protein given here is derived from the DNA. This chain uses TRDV1 with TRDJ1; 12 bases fit TRDD3. Per germline, CDR1 TSWWSYY and CDR2 QGS. CDR3 size: 25 residues. V lost 0 bases and J lost 3; bases outside the gene matches: 29. CDR3: CALGELGRVWGIRHPSHSYPDKLIF. DNA of the CDR3: TGTGCTCTTGGGGAACTCGGGCGCGTCTGGGGGATACGCCATCCTTCCCATTCGTACCCCGATAAACTCATCTTT.

This clone was detected ten times or more. This chain links TRAV29/DV5 with TRDJ2, with 11 bases matching TRDD3. The CDR3 spans 21 residues. V shed 2 bases and J 1 base; nucleotides not matched to a gene: 19. Germline-derived CDR1 and CDR2 are NSMFDY and ISSIKDK. The CDR3 here is CAARRAFAHWGIGVLTAQLFF. The CDR3 DNA sequence: TGTGCAGCAAGAAGGGCCTTCGCTCACTGGGGGATAGGAGTTTTGACAGCACAACTCTTCTTT.

This clone was counted ten times or more. TCRdb assigns this DNA the protein of a much larger clone, which departs from its translation at residue 17; this likely reflects a read error, and the protein shown comes from translating the DNA. This chain joins TRDV1 and TRDJ1; 9 bases line up with TRDD3. Germline V gene data show CDR1 as TSWWSYY and CDR2 as QGS. CDR3 length: 20 amino acids. The CDR3 nucleotides are TGTGCTCTTGGGGAAGGAGCGCCTTTACGTCCGGGGGATACAGTCGATATACTCATCTTT. This gives the protein CALGEGAPLRPGDTVDILIF.

Points on this clone: A far larger clone is one nucleotide away, so this likely arose from a read error. This CDR3 is also generated by other DNA sequences in the sample. The genes are TRDV3 and TRDJ1; D is possibly TRDD2 or TRDD3 (8 bases each). The CDR3 is 21 amino acids. Germline V gene sequence: CDR1 TVYSNPD, CDR2 GDNSRS (reference sequence). CDR3 loop: CALKDFLRFFPGGDYTDKLIF. CDR3 bases: TGCGCCCTAAAAGACTTCCTACGTTTTTTTCCTGGGGGAGATTACACCGATAAACTCATCTTT.

This clone was seen at least ten times. A read error likely explains why the TCRdb protein, taken from a much larger clone, differs from this DNA's translation at residue 10; the protein shown is translated from the DNA. Here the CDR3 reads CALGEPRRFAGGFYTDKLIF. The CDR3 nucleotides read TGTGCTCTTGGGGAACCAAGGCGCTTTGCTGGGGGATTCTACACCGATAAACTCATCTTT. This sequence joins TRDV1 and TRDJ1, with 9 bases matching TRDD3. This CDR3 region has 20 residues. V lost 1 base and J lost 0; bases outside the gene matches: 15. The germline gives CDR1 TSWWSYY, CDR2 QGS.

This clone is judged medium-sized. Other DNA variants within this sample encode the same CDR3. This chain uses TRDV2 with TRDJ1; 12 bases map to TRDD3. CDR3 length equals 17 residues. Germline values: CDR1 GEAIGNYY, CDR2 EKD. Trimming took 5 bases from V and 0 from J; bases not matched to a gene: 9. The CDR3 coding sequence is TGTGCCTGTGCAGGAACTGGGGGATACTTTGACACCGATAAACTCATCTTT. It is translated as CACAGTGGYFDTDKLIF.

The V gene is TRDV1, the J gene TRDJ1; 12 bases map to TRDD3. TCRdb leaves out the J gene; it was filled in here by matching the DNA to germline. Per the germline V gene, CDR1 is TSWWSYY and CDR2 is QGS. Trimming removed 3 bases from V and 0 bases from J; junction bases left unmatched: 14. The CDR3 extends over 20 amino acids. CDR3 sequence: CALGETSWYWGIPYTDKLIF. CDR3 DNA: TGTGCTCTTGGGGAGACTTCCTGGTACTGGGGGATACCGTACACCGATAAACTCATCTTT.

This clone was recorded a few times. This likely came from a read error, as a far larger clone is one base away. Other DNA sequences in this sample translate to the same CDR3. The rearrangement joins TRDV1 to TRDJ1, with a weak D call TRDD2 (6 bases). TCRdb does not report a J gene; here it was assigned by matching the DNA to germline references. The CDR3 has 19 residues. Trimming removed 6 bases from V and 0 bases from J, with 26 bases in between. The germline CDR1 and CDR2 sequences are TSWWSYY and QGS. CDR3 protein: CALGSSFPGHPAHTDKLIF. The CDR3 DNA reads as TGTGCTCTTGGATCCTCCTTCCCCGGTCATCCCGCCCACACCGATAAACTCATCTTT.

Ten or more counts support this clone. For this DNA, TCRdb reports the protein of a much larger clone, which diverges at residue 18, most likely from a read error; the protein presented here is translated directly from the DNA. The V call is TRDV1, the J call TRDJ1; 13 nucleotides line up with TRDD3. Germline V gene sequence: CDR1 TSWWSYY, CDR2 QGS. The V gene end was trimmed by 0 bases and the J gene end by 2 bases; junction bases not matched to a gene: 30. The CDR3 is 26 residues long. The CDR3 DNA reads as TGTGCTCTTGGGGAACTGGGTACTACAGGTCATCTACTGGGGGATACGCTCTCCTGGGGGACCGATAAACTCATCTTT. Its protein product is CALGELGTTGHLLGDTLSWGTDKLIF.

This clone was detected only a few times. One base separates it from a far larger clone, so it is likely a read error. This sample includes further DNA sequences coding for the same CDR3. The genes are TRDV1 and TRDJ1; 7 bases are shared with TRDD3. Matching the DNA to germline supplied the J gene, which TCRdb does not give. The CDR3 loop spans 19 amino acids. V lost 9 bases, J lost 1 base, and 23 bases stayed unmatched. Germline V CDR1 and CDR2: TSWWSYY, QGS. The CDR3 sequence: CALNHKANWGIRPTDKLIF. The CDR3 DNA reads TGTGCTCTCAATCACAAGGCAAACTGGGGAATACGGCCCACCGATAAACTCATCTTT.

There are many counts of this clone. The protein given by TCRdb reflects a much larger clone and differs at residue 13 from this DNA's translation, likely from a read error; the protein shown is the DNA's translation. The gene calls are TRDV1 and TRDJ1, with D hard to call. Trimming shortened V by 1 base and J by 0 bases, and 21 bases separated the two germline ends. The CDR3 runs to 19 residues. Germline CDR1 TSWWSYY, CDR2 QGS. CDR3 nucleotide sequence: TGTGCTCTTGGGGAACGATTTACTCTAACCCTCGTGCACACCGATAAACTCATCTTT. Residues: CALGERFTLTLVHTDKLIF.

Note on this clone: The protein that TCRdb holds for this DNA derives from a much larger clone and differs from the translated DNA at residue 26, which likely indicates a read error; the protein shown here is translated from the DNA. The rearrangement joins TRDV1 to TRDJ1; the D gene is possibly TRDD3 (9 bases). The CDR3 loop spans 28 amino acids. Germline V gives CDR1 TSWWSYY, CDR2 QGS. The CDR3: CALGELGGRVFFRASYELGDFRTDKPIF. The CDR3 coding sequence is TGTGCTCTTGGGGAACTAGGGGGTCGGGTCTTCTTTCGGGCTTCCTACGAGCTGGGGGATTTTCGCACCGATAAACCCATCTTT.

By frequency in the sample, this clone is medium-sized. Other DNA sequences in the same sample also yield this CDR3. The J gene is TRDJ1, the V gene TRDV1, with 7 bases lining up with TRDD3. Trimming took 0 bases from V and 5 from J; bases not matched to a gene: 18. The CDR3 is made up of 19 amino acids. CDR1 and CDR2 from the germline V gene are TSWWSYY and QGS. The CDR3 sequence: CALGELAWALGDPRDKLIF. The CDR3 region has the DNA TGTGCTCTTGGGGAACTCGCCTGGGCTTTGGGGGACCCTCGGGATAAACTCATCTTT.

This clone has only a few counts. A far larger clone is one nucleotide away, so this likely arose from a read error. This sample includes further DNA sequences coding for the same CDR3. This chain connects TRDV1 to TRDJ1; TRDD3 aligns across 10 bases. TCRdb carries no J gene annotation; the J gene was assigned here by matching the DNA with germline. V shed 4 bases and J 0 bases; nucleotides not matched to a gene: 20. The germline V gene has CDR1 TSWWSYY and CDR2 QGS. CDR3 length equals 21 residues. The CDR3 sequence: CALGAPPAEYWGMSYTDKLIF. The CDR3 nucleotides read TGTGCTCTTGGGGCCCCCCCCGCTGAGTACTGGGGGATGTCCTACACCGATAAACTCATCTTT.

As regards this clone: TCRdb lists the protein of a much larger clone for this DNA, which differs at residue 10, so this is likely a read error; the protein given here is translated from the DNA itself. The rearrangement joins TRAV38-2/DV8 to TRDJ1; 7 nucleotides align to TRDD3. The J gene was not available in TCRdb and was assigned here by matching the DNA to germline segments. The V gene's germline CDR1 is TSESDYY and CDR2 QEAYKQQN. The CDR3 contains 22 residues. The ends lost 7 bases at V and 0 bases at J; junction bases unmatched: 30. The CDR3 spells CAYRPFLFGRHWGPQYTDKLIF. CDR3 DNA sequence: TGTGCTTATCGTCCATTCCTGTTCGGAAGGCACTGGGGACCTCAGTACACCGATAAACTCATCTTT.

The sample holds a few counts of this clone. TCRdb records a much larger clone's protein for this DNA, with a difference at residue 14 that likely arises from a read error; the protein given is the translation of the DNA. The rearrangement joins TRDV2 to TRDJ1; tentative D call: TRDD3 (5 bases). TCRdb records no J gene; here it was assigned by comparing the DNA to germline. There are 21 residues in the CDR3. Looked up from germline, CDR1 is GEAIGNYY and CDR2 is EKD. The ends were cut back, 1 base at V and 0 bases at J, with 29 bases in the middle. CDR3 loop: CACDTYREEEDIREYTDKLIF. The DNA of the CDR3 is TGTGCCTGTGACACATATCGGGAAGAAGAGGATATCCGGGAGTACACCGATAAACTCATCTTT.

Of note for this clone: The mismatch at residue 15 between this DNA's translation and the TCRdb protein of a much larger clone likely reflects a read error; the protein shown is translated from the DNA. The V gene is TRDV1; the J gene was not called; the D call TRDD3 from the table was never checked on the DNA. This CDR3 spans 21 amino acids. Germline CDR1 is TSWWSYY and CDR2 is QGS. CDR3 DNA sequence: TGTGCTCTTGGGGAACGTCCGAGGTACTGGGGAATGGTTCGGTGCACCGATAAGCTCATCTTT. Residues: CALGERPRYWGMVRCTDKLIF.

This clone was detected only a few times. TCRdb has a much larger clone's protein, which differs at residue 7 from the translation of this DNA, likely because of a read error; what is shown is the protein translated from the DNA. This chain links TRDV1 with TRDJ1, with D hard to call. Germline V gene sequence: CDR1 TSWWSYY, CDR2 QGS. The CDR3 is 19 amino acids. Trimming pared 4 bases from V and 0 bases from J, leaving 24 bases between. Here the CDR3 reads CALGVALPTTNPYTDKLIF. DNA for the CDR3: TGTGCTCTTGGGGTCGCCCTCCCAACAACTAATCCCTACACCGATAAACTCATCTTT.